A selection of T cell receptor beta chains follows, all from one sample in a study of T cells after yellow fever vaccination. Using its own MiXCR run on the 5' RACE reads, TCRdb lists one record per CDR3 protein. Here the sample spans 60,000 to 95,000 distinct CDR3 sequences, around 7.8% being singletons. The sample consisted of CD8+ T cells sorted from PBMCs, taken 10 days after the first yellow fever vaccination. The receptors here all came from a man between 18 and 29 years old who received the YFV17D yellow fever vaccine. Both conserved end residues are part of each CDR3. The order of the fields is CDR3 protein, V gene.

CASSTTGPTDTQYF	TRBV7-6
CATSDLSGMGEQFF	TRBV24-1
CASSLGQGVVWMNTEAFF	TRBV5-1
CASSLGAELTWAPLHF	TRBV7-2
CASSPTGKASYEQYF	TRBV7-9
CASSIGKEDEQYF	TRBV19
CASRKKGEETQYF	TRBV14
CASSYQGRTGELFF	TRBV6-5
CASSLSLGGSTEAFF	TRBV6-2/TRBV6-3
CASSTLQGWHEKLFF	TRBV7-9
CATSREGNTIYF	TRBV15
CASSPREGGRSFF	TRBV12-3/TRBV12-4
CASSFRGDEQFF	TRBV6-5